Listed here are 12 T cell receptor beta chains from one sample, sequenced in a study of CXCR3-negative and CXCR3-positive naive CD8 T cells. The libraries of TRB cDNA were constructed through 5' RACE using UMI labels. TCRdb re-analyzed the 5' RACE reads; it lists each CDR3 protein once, without DNA. The table counts around 60,000 distinct CDR3 sequences; roughly 0.75% lies in the top ten. These receptors have no known antigen. Study-level points and caveats: Naive CXCR3-positive cells had TRB CDR3s more hydrophobic than those of CXCR3-negative naive cells.

Material: naive CXCR3+ CD8+ T cells from blood. The subset is: CD45RO-CCR7+CD27+CD95- naive CD8+ T cells expressing CXCR3 (TNR3+). The source of these receptors is a human donor in good health. Some clones in this sample may be carry-over from other donors' samples.

The gene calls are TRBV3-1 and TRBJ2-5; the D call from TCRdb, TRBD2, cannot be confirmed without DNA. CDR1 and CDR2 from the germline V gene are LGHDT and YNNKEL (reference sequence). This CDR3 comprises 15 residues. The CDR3 loop is CASSSLAGGLETQYF.

The CDR3 region is CASSGGLASYEQYF. V is TRBV10-1 and J is TRBJ2-7; with no DNA, the TCRdb D assignment of TRBD2 cannot be verified. Per germline, CDR1 WNHNN and CDR2 SYGVQD (reference sequence). The CDR3 length is 14 residues.

The chain uses TRBV7-3 and TRBJ1-1; absent DNA, TCRdb's TRBD1 call cannot be checked. Germline assignment: CDR1 SGHTA and CDR2 FQGTGA. The CDR3 extends over 14 amino acids. The CDR3 loop is CASSPIPQQGRAFF. Looking up the rest from reference TRBV7-3 and TRBJ1-1 gives the full variable domain: GAGVSQTPSNKVTEKGKYVELRCDPISGHTALYWYRQSLGQGPEFLIYFQGTGAADDSGLPNDRFFAVRPEGSVSTLKIQRTERGDSAVYLCASSPIPQQGRAFFGQGTRLTVV.

This chain connects TRBV6-4 to TRBJ2-1; TCRdb gives TRBD2 as the D gene, but with no DNA this cannot be confirmed. Germline values: CDR1 MRHNA, CDR2 SNTAGT. The CDR3 extends over 13 amino acids. This chain's CDR3 is CASSGGAHNEQFF.

The chain couples TRBV4-3 to TRBJ2-7. The CDR3 loop spans 15 amino acids. Germline CDR1 LGHNA, CDR2 YSLEER. CDR3 loop: CASSQGPVGGYEQYF.

The chain links TRBV29-1 to TRBJ2-2; lacking DNA, the TRBD1 call made by TCRdb goes unchecked. CDR1 and CDR2 from the germline V gene are SQVTM and ANQGSEA. The CDR3 runs 13 residues. This CDR3 reads CSVEASLTGELFF.

The V gene is TRBV29-1, the J gene TRBJ1-1; TCRdb selects TRBD1, and the lack of DNA leaves this call unchecked. Per germline, CDR1 SQVTM and CDR2 ANQGSEA. The CDR3 extends over 12 amino acids. The CDR3 sequence is CSVEGGQGAAFF.

The chain recombines TRBV11-2 with TRBJ2-7; TCRdb's D call, TRBD1, is unchecked because there is no DNA. CDR3 length: 14 residues. Germline-derived CDR1 and CDR2 are SGHAT and FQNNGV. CDR3 region: CASSLVGTGYEQYF.

This chain links TRBV4-3 with TRBJ1-2. CDR1 is LGHNA and CDR2 is YSLEER in the germline V gene. The CDR3 length is 13 residues. The CDR3 sequence: CASSQGPQGGYTF.

The rearrangement links TRBV7-9 to TRBJ1-4. Germline values: CDR1 SEHNR, CDR2 FQNEAQ (reference sequence). The CDR3 contains 14 residues. CDR3: CASSLAGFGEKLFF.

The chain links TRBV7-9 to TRBJ2-7; lacking DNA, the TRBD2 call made by TCRdb goes unchecked. Germline V gene sequence: CDR1 SEHNR, CDR2 FQNEAQ (reference sequence). This CDR3 has 14 amino acids. The CDR3 reads CASSHRDYGDEQYF. Full variable domain (remainder filled in from reference TRBV7-9 and TRBJ2-7): DTGVSQNPRHKITKRGQNVTFRCDPISEHNRLYWYRQTLGQGPEFLTYFQNEAQLEKSRLLSDRFSAERPKGSFSTLEIQRTEQGDSAMYLCASSHRDYGDEQYFGPGTRLTVT.

The rearrangement uses TRBV12-3 or TRBV12-4 and TRBJ1-2; TCRdb indicates TRBD1, and absent DNA this call remains unverified. The CDR3 sequence is 14 residues long. CDR3 sequence: CASSPPLTGGGYTF.